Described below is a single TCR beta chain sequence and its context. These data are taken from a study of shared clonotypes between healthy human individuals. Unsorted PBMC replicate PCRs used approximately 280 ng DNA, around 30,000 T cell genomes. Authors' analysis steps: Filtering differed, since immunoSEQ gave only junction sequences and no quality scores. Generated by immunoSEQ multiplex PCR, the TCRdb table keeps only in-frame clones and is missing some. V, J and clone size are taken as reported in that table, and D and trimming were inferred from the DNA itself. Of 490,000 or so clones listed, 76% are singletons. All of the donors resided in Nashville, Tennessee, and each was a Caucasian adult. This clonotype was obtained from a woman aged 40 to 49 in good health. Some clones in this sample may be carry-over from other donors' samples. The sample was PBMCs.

CDR3 amino acids: CASSLLVGRSYEQYF. CDR3 DNA sequence: TGTGCCAGCAGCTTATTGGTCGGACGCTCCTACGAGCAGTACTTC. V usage is TRBV11-2 and J usage is TRBJ2-7; D gene unclear. V dropped 2 bases and J dropped 0 bases, with 11 bases sitting between them. The CDR3 spans 15 residues. The germline gives CDR1 SGHAT, CDR2 FQNNGV.